The rows below give T cell receptor beta chains drawn from one sample of a study of blood T cells in healthy people across ages. Via MiXCR, TCRdb re-called the 5' RACE reads, giving one row per CDR3 protein. This table has some 1.7 million distinct CDR3 sequences, approximately 28% appearing once. What was sequenced was blood. These receptors originate from a woman aged 25-40 years in good health. Both conserved end residues are part of each CDR3. A D gene is named only where the DNA matches it firmly. Expanded clones are given a class, and other clones once, few, many or no size at all.

v_gene: TRBV7-2
d_gene: NA
abundance: NA
j_gene: TRBJ2-7
CDR3nt: TGTGCCAGCAGGTCCCCTTCGGAGGTCTGGCAGTACTTC
CDR3aa: CASRSPSEVWQYF

v_gene: TRBV20-1
d_gene: NA
abundance: few
j_gene: TRBJ2-7
CDR3nt: TGCAGTGCTAGACTCCCCAGGGGCGCCTACAATGAGCAGTACTTC
CDR3aa: CSARLPRGAYNEQYF

v_gene: TRBV20-1
d_gene: NA
abundance: NA
j_gene: TRBJ2-7
CDR3nt: TGCAGTGCTAGAGGGGGATCGGGTCTCGAGCAGTACTTC
CDR3aa: CSARGGSGLEQYF

v_gene: TRBV2
d_gene: NA
abundance: NA
j_gene: TRBJ1-1
CDR3nt: TGTGCCAGCAGGAGGGCATACACTGAAGCTTTCTTT
CDR3aa: CASRRAYTEAFF

v_gene: TRBV7-9
d_gene: NA
abundance: NA
j_gene: TRBJ2-5
CDR3nt: TGTGCCAGCAGCTTGTCTCTAGGGAGAGAGACCCAGTACTTC
CDR3aa: CASSLSLGRETQYF

v_gene: TRBV20-1
d_gene: TRBD2
abundance: many
j_gene: TRBJ2-7
CDR3nt: TGCAGTGCTAGAGGCGTGGCTAGCGGTTCCTACGAGCAGTACTTC
CDR3aa: CSARGVASGSYEQYF

v_gene: TRBV7-2
d_gene: TRBD1
abundance: NA
j_gene: TRBJ1-4
CDR3nt: TGTGCCAGCAACCTACAGGGGGCAGCTAATGAAAAACTGTTTTTT
CDR3aa: CASNLQGAANEKLFF

v_gene: TRBV21-1
d_gene: NA
abundance: NA
j_gene: TRBJ2-5
CDR3nt: TGTGCCAGCAGCAAAGAGTTGGCGGGAGGGCGCGAGACCCAGTACTTC
CDR3aa: CASSKELAGGRETQYF

v_gene: TRBV5-6
d_gene: TRBD1
abundance: NA
j_gene: TRBJ2-7
CDR3nt: TGCGCCAGCAGCTTATCGGGGACAGGGATCGACGAGCAGTACTTC
CDR3aa: CASSLSGTGIDEQYF

v_gene: TRBV2
d_gene: TRBD1
abundance: few
j_gene: TRBJ2-6
CDR3nt: TGTACCAGCGCTCAGGGGGCGGCTGGGGCCAACGTCCTGACTTTC
CDR3aa: CTSAQGAAGANVLTF

v_gene: TRBV6-1
d_gene: NA
abundance: many
j_gene: TRBJ1-4
CDR3nt: TGTGCCAGCAGGGTCGGTTGGGTAAAACTGTTTTTT
CDR3aa: CASRVGWVKLFF

v_gene: TRBV28
d_gene: TRBD2
abundance: NA
j_gene: TRBJ2-1
CDR3nt: TGTGCCAGCAGACCAAGGACTAGTTCGTACAATGAGCAGTTCTTC
CDR3aa: CASRPRTSSYNEQFF

v_gene: TRBV29-1
d_gene: NA
abundance: many
j_gene: TRBJ1-6
CDR3nt: TGCAGCGTCCGCGGCGAGGGAGATAATTCACCCCTCCACTTT
CDR3aa: CSVRGEGDNSPLHF

v_gene: TRBV12-3/TRBV12-4
d_gene: TRBD2
abundance: few
j_gene: TRBJ2-3
CDR3nt: TGTGCCAGCAGTGTACTAAGCGGGGGGACGCAGTATTTT
CDR3aa: CASSVLSGGTQYF

v_gene: TRBV11-2
d_gene: NA
abundance: NA
j_gene: TRBJ2-3
CDR3nt: TGTGCCAGCAGCTTAGGACAGATTGAATTGGATACGCAGTATTTT
CDR3aa: CASSLGQIELDTQYF

v_gene: TRBV2
d_gene: NA
abundance: few
j_gene: TRBJ1-5
CDR3nt: TGTGCCAGCATGACAGAGGGCAATCAGCCCCAGCATTTT
CDR3aa: CASMTEGNQPQHF

v_gene: TRBV24-1
d_gene: NA
abundance: few
j_gene: TRBJ2-3
CDR3nt: TGTGCCACCAGTGATTTGGCGGGGACAAACACAGATACGCAGTATTTT
CDR3aa: CATSDLAGTNTDTQYF

v_gene: TRBV28
d_gene: NA
abundance: many
j_gene: TRBJ2-7
CDR3nt: TGTGCCAGCACCTCCGGGACAAACAACTACGAGCAGTACTTC
CDR3aa: CASTSGTNNYEQYF

v_gene: TRBV12-3/TRBV12-4
d_gene: TRBD1
abundance: many
j_gene: TRBJ2-7
CDR3nt: TGTGCCAGCAGTCCCGGGGGACAGGCAGACTACGAGCAGTACTTC
CDR3aa: CASSPGGQADYEQYF

v_gene: TRBV12-3/TRBV12-4
d_gene: TRBD2
abundance: few
j_gene: TRBJ2-4
CDR3nt: TGTGCCAGTAGCGGGAAAAACATTCAGTACTTC
CDR3aa: CASSGKNIQYF

v_gene: TRBV27
d_gene: TRBD2
abundance: NA
j_gene: TRBJ2-5
CDR3nt: TGTGCCAGCAGCCCTCAACTAGCGGGGGGGCAAGAGACCCAGTACTTC
CDR3aa: CASSPQLAGGQETQYF

v_gene: TRBV24-1
d_gene: NA
abundance: few
j_gene: TRBJ2-5
CDR3nt: TGTGCCAGCGCCTCGCCCGGAGGGCAGCAGTACTTC
CDR3aa: CASASPGGQQYF

v_gene: TRBV29-1
d_gene: NA
abundance: NA
j_gene: TRBJ2-1
CDR3nt: TGCAGCGTTGTCAGCGCGTCCTACAATGAGCAGTTCTTC
CDR3aa: CSVVSASYNEQFF

v_gene: TRBV3-1
d_gene: NA
abundance: once
j_gene: TRBJ2-3
CDR3nt: TGTGCCAGCAGCCAAGGTCTGGTTGGAACGCAGTATTTT
CDR3aa: CASSQGLVGTQYF

v_gene: TRBV18
d_gene: NA
abundance: few
j_gene: TRBJ1-2
CDR3nt: TGTGCCAGCTCACCGGATCGTACAGGGTCCTATGGCTACACCTTC
CDR3aa: CASSPDRTGSYGYTF

v_gene: TRBV18
d_gene: TRBD2
abundance: few
j_gene: TRBJ2-7
CDR3nt: TGTGCCAGCTCACCGCGAGGGACTAGCGGCCCCTACGAGCAGTACTTC
CDR3aa: CASSPRGTSGPYEQYF